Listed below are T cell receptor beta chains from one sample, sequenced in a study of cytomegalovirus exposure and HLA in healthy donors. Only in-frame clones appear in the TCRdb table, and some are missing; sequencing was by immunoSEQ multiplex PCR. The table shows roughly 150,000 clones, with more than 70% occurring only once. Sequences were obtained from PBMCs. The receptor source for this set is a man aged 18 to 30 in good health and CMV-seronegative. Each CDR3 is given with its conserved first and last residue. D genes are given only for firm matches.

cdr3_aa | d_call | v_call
CAWSRDTSYNEQFF | . | TRBV30
CASSFPGTGDTGELFF | TRBD1 | TRBV11-2
CASGTSGSSNSGELFF | TRBD2 | TRBV5-1
CASSLDSPSINTIYF | . | TRBV5-1
CASSPGEGITNEKLFF | . | TRBV7-9
CASSESSVSGAQYF | . | TRBV10-1
CASSLASADYEQYF | . | TRBV28
CASSSADRVAGGLADTQYF | TRBD2 | TRBV7-8
CASSRESSYNSPLHF | . | TRBV14
CASRGDSQYNEQFF | TRBD1 | TRBV5-1
CASSLGKRGGPDEQFF | TRBD2 | TRBV7-7
CASSYLDTQYF | . | TRBV6-5
CASSEGTGGNTEAFF | TRBD1 | TRBV6-1
CASVGGSRNEQFF | . | TRBV11-2
CASSRTSGNTGELFF | TRBD2 | TRBV5-1
CAIWAGANTGELFF | TRBD2 | TRBV10-3
CASSRVVRDEQYF | . | TRBV4-2
CASSKDRYTEAFF | TRBD1 | TRBV25-1
CASSQEGLAALPDTQYF | TRBD2 | TRBV4-1
CASSLDREGNTEAFF | . | TRBV5-1
CASRRRNTGELFF | . | TRBV7-8
CASSQGTVPDTQYF | . | TRBV4-3
CASSGRGLSPLHF | TRBD1 | TRBV6-1
CASSQDLGHRGPAFF | TRBD1 | TRBV4-3
CASLGLALDEQFF | TRBD2 | TRBV27
CASSIDPDSSRPQYF | . | TRBV19
CASSLTGTSGGAIGTQYF | TRBD2 | TRBV27
CASSLTRRVVAEAFF | . | TRBV11-2
CASRLGHANTDTQYF | . | TRBV5-1
CASTRQGGFHTEAFF | TRBD1 | TRBV27
CASSFLRPRSYNEQFF | . | TRBV27
CASSLRGLPYEQYF | TRBD1 | TRBV13
CASSFGLAGGTDTQYF | TRBD2 | TRBV7-9
CASSRGGEQLNTEAFF | . | TRBV7-9
CASSQGWRTGELFF | . | TRBV5-1
CASSPLAGGTDTQYF | TRBD1 | TRBV5-6
CASSTGGRAYEQYF | TRBD2 | TRBV19
CASSSTPREGGYEQYF | TRBD2 | TRBV5-1
CASSLGVVEKLFF | . | TRBV5-4
CASSPPGSGGSNQPQHF | . | TRBV18
CASSDGQGYTGELFF | TRBD1 | TRBV25-1
CASSPSWVGGAFF | . | TRBV7-2
CASSYSSRNEQFF | . | TRBV6-5
CASSWSDRGDTQYF | TRBD1 | TRBV5-1
CASSYLGVGISPLHF | . | TRBV6-5
CASSPVPQTFGYTF | . | TRBV28
CASSKLGAHDGYTF | . | TRBV6-5
CASSLFSGAYEQYF | . | TRBV28
CASSLPGLASGELFF | TRBD2 | TRBV5-8
CASSPGTVLNSPLHF | TRBD1 | TRBV18
CASSWGGKGQPQHF | . | TRBV27
CASSGLAVYEQYF | . | TRBV2
CASSYQGGSHGYTF | . | TRBV6-5
CSVVGGAVEAFF | . | TRBV29-1
CASSIGTNTGELFF | . | TRBV19
CASSEGTGNTGELFF | TRBD1 | TRBV10-1
CASSYGLTQYF | . | TRBV6-5
CASSPRQGANTEAFF | TRBD1 | TRBV7-9